A single sample gave rise to the 26 T cell receptor beta chains below, sequenced in a study of technical replicates of blood from a few donors. Clones were read by immunoSEQ multiplex PCR, and TCRdb kept only the in-frame ones, dropping some. The sample yields 95,000 or so clones, roughly 96% seen once. Specimen: T cells isolated from PBMCs. The receptors shown here come from a human donor in good health.

J is TRBJ2-7 and V is TRBV6-5, with D perhaps TRBD1 (6 bases). Germline CDR1 MNHEY, CDR2 SVGAGI. CDR3 size: 15 residues. V lost 0 bases and J lost 1, with 10 bases in between. The CDR3 reads CASSYSGDKSYEQYF. CDR3 DNA sequence: TGTGCCAGCAGTTACTCAGGGGACAAGTCCTACGAGCAGTACTTC.

The chain employs TRBV6-5 and TRBJ2-4; D is unresolved. Trimming took 4 bases from V and 12 from J, leaving 25 bases between them. From germline, CDR1 is MNHEY and CDR2 SVGAGI. The CDR3 contains 16 residues. CDR3 amino acids: CASSSVMGRSGFTQYF. The CDR3 coding sequence is TGTGCCAGCAGTTCGGTCATGGGCCGCTCCGGCTTCACTCAGTACTTC.

The chain uses TRBV7-2 and TRBJ1-3; D unclear. The germline gives CDR1 SGHTA, CDR2 FQGNSA. This CDR3 has 16 residues. V was shortened by 3 bases and J by 0 bases, with 12 bases between the two germline ends. CDR3 region: CASSFDLGGSGNTIYF. In nucleotides, the CDR3 is TGTGCCAGCAGCTTCGACCTGGGAGGCTCTGGAAACACCATATATTTT.

This chain uses TRBV27 with TRBJ2-5; 8 nucleotides agree with TRBD1. Trimming removed 5 bases from V and 4 bases from J; junction bases left unmatched: 6. This CDR3 is 14 amino acids long. Germline assignment: CDR1 MNHEY and CDR2 SMNVEV (reference sequence). The CDR3 here is CASSPSRGLETQYF. The CDR3 region has the DNA TGTGCCAGCAGTCCAAGCAGGGGGCTAGAGACCCAGTACTTC.

J is TRBJ2-2 and V is TRBV7-6; D ambiguous. Germline V lookup: CDR1 SGHVS, CDR2 FNYEAQ. This CDR3 has 15 residues. V was trimmed by 1 base and J by 3 bases, leaving 9 bases between them. The CDR3: CASSLDGSDTGELFF. For the CDR3, the DNA is TGTGCCAGCAGCTTAGACGGTTCCGACACCGGGGAGCTGTTTTTT. Based on the CDR3 plus reference TRBV7-6 and TRBJ2-2, the full variable domain is GAGVSQSPRYKVTKRGQDVALRCDPISGHVSLYWYRQALGQGPEFLTYFNYEAQQDKSGLPNDRFSAERPEGSISTLTIQRTEQRDSAMYRCASSLDGSDTGELFFGEGSRLTVL.

The chain links TRBV9 to TRBJ1-2, with 12 bases fitting TRBD1. Germline V lookup: CDR1 SGDLS, CDR2 YYNGEE. Trimming at V came to 3 bases and at J to 5 bases, leaving 5 bases not matched to a gene. The CDR3 loop spans 15 amino acids. CDR3 coding DNA: TGTGCCAGCAGCGAAGGGACAGGGGGCCTGTATGGCTACACCTTC. It encodes CASSEGTGGLYGYTF.

The rearrangement links TRBV5-1 to TRBJ1-3; TRBD1 aligns across 9 bases. Germline V gene sequence: CDR1 SGHRS, CDR2 YFSETQ. Trimming cost V 4 bases and J 3 bases; bases outside gene matches: 5. The length of the CDR3 is 15 residues. The CDR3 sequence: CASSTGTGSGNTIYF. CDR3 coding DNA: TGCGCCAGCAGCACCGGGACAGGGAGTGGAAACACCATATATTTT.

The chain has TRBV10-3 and TRBJ1-2; 8 nucleotides align to TRBD1. J was trimmed by 6 bases and V by 2 bases; bases with no gene match: 2. This CDR3 region has 13 residues. Germline V gene sequence: CDR1 ENHRY, CDR2 SYGVKD. Here the CDR3 reads CAISEGQGDGYTF. The CDR3 DNA reads as TGTGCCATCAGTGAGGGACAGGGTGATGGCTACACCTTC.

The chain is built from TRBV28 and TRBJ1-5, with 8 nucleotides matching TRBD1. After removal of 6 bases from V and 6 bases from J, the junction contained 4 bases not matched to a gene. Germline values: CDR1 MDHEN, CDR2 SYDVKM. The CDR3 has 13 amino acids. Here the CDR3 DNA reads TGTGCCAGCAGCCCTACAGGGGGTCAGCCCCAGCATTTT. This encodes CASSPTGGQPQHF.

The chain joins TRBV10-3 to TRBJ1-1, with D tentatively TRBD1 (6 bases). Germline values: CDR1 ENHRY, CDR2 SYGVKD. This CDR3 is 16 amino acids long. V was shortened by 2 bases and J by 3 bases, with 16 bases between the two germline ends. CDR3 residues: CAISESWRGRDTEAFF. Written as DNA, the CDR3 is TGTGCCATCAGTGAGAGTTGGAGGGGGAGGGACACTGAAGCTTTCTTT.

J is TRBJ1-2 and V is TRBV19, with D possibly being TRBD1 (5 bases). This CDR3 comprises 13 residues. Germline loops: CDR1 LNHDA, CDR2 SQIVND (reference sequence). Trimming took off 3 bases at V and 6 bases at J, with 11 bases between the two ends. The CDR3 protein is CASSIKAGNGYTF. The CDR3 bases are TGTGCCAGTAGTATTAAGGCAGGGAATGGCTACACCTTC.

J is TRBJ2-6 and V is TRBV29-1; D call uncertain. Germline assignment: CDR1 SQVTM and CDR2 ANQGSEA. The V and J ends lost 4 bases and 1 base respectively, with 14 bases between them. The CDR3 runs 16 residues. The CDR3 DNA follows: TGCAGCGTTGCGGGTCATCCGGATTCTGGGGCCAACGTCCTGACTTTC. Translated, it gives CSVAGHPDSGANVLTF.

The rearrangement uses TRBV4-1 and TRBJ2-1; perhaps TRBD2 as D (5 bases). The CDR3 is 11 residues long. Germline CDR1 reads MGHRA; CDR2 reads YSYEKL. The CDR3 is CATRSGNEQFF. CDR3 sequence (DNA): TGCGCAACGAGGAGCGGCAATGAGCAGTTCTTC.

V usage is TRBV6-1 and J usage is TRBJ1-2, with D tentatively TRBD1 (5 bases). Per the germline V gene, CDR1 is MNHNS and CDR2 is SASEGT. This CDR3 spans 13 amino acids. V was cut by 7 bases and J by 5 bases, with 14 bases left in between. CDR3 loop: CASIRDFAYGYTF. The CDR3, as DNA: TGTGCCAGCATCAGGGATTTCGCTTATGGCTACACCTTC.

The chain uses TRBV7-2 and TRBJ1-1; 7 bases fit TRBD1. The V gene's germline CDR1 is SGHTA and CDR2 FQGNSA. J was trimmed by 3 bases and V by 5 bases; bases with no gene match: 3. The CDR3 is 13 amino acids. The CDR3 here is CASSLTGDTEAFF. CDR3 coding DNA: TGTGCCAGCAGCCTTACAGGGGACACTGAAGCTTTCTTT. The complete variable domain, with remaining parts taken from reference TRBV7-2 and TRBJ1-1, reads GAGVSQSPSNKVTEKGKDVELRCDPISGHTALYWYRQSLGQGLEFLIYFQGNSAPDKSGLPSDRFSAERTGGSVSTLTIQRTQQEDSAVYLCASSLTGDTEAFFGQGTRLTVV.

This chain uses TRBV6-5 with TRBJ2-7, with D possibly TRBD1 on 6 matching bases. V gave up 7 bases and J gave up 2 bases, with 15 bases separating them. The CDR3 totals 14 residues. The germline V gene has CDR1 MNHEY and CDR2 SVGAGI. CDR3: CASNPYRETYEQYF. In DNA form, the CDR3 reads TGTGCCAGCAACCCTTACAGGGAAACCTACGAGCAGTACTTC.

The rearrangement joins TRBV10-1 to TRBJ2-1; D call uncertain. Germline V gene lookup returns CDR1 WNHNN and CDR2 SYGVQD (reference sequence). Trimming removed 0 bases at V and 0 bases at J, with 6 bases between. This CDR3 comprises 15 residues. The DNA of the CDR3 is TGCGCCAGCAGTGAGTCGAGCGTCTCCTACAATGAGCAGTTCTTC. Its protein product is CASSESSVSYNEQFF.

The J gene is TRBJ2-3, the V gene TRBV29-1; 7 nucleotides agree with TRBD2. The CDR3 is 14 residues long. V lost 3 bases and J lost 1; bases outside the gene matches: 4. Germline V gene sequence: CDR1 SQVTM, CDR2 ANQGSEA. This chain's CDR3 is CSVEAGEGTDTQYF. The CDR3 nucleotides read TGCAGCGTTGAGGCGGGAGAGGGCACAGATACGCAGTATTTT.

The chain is built from TRBV4-1 and TRBJ2-1; 7 bases are a match to TRBD2. Trimming cost V 2 bases and J 8 bases; bases outside gene matches: 9. The CDR3 is 15 residues long. Germline V CDR1 and CDR2: MGHRA, YSYEKL. The chain's CDR3 is CASSQLAAPVDEQFF. CDR3 nucleotides: TGCGCCAGCAGCCAACTAGCGGCCCCGGTGGATGAGCAGTTCTTC.

The count of this clone is one. The chain joins TRBV5-1 to TRBJ2-7, with a possible D match to TRBD1 (6 bases). Trimming cost V 3 bases and J 3 bases, with 7 bases left between them. The CDR3 length is 12 residues. Germline values: CDR1 SGHRS, CDR2 YFSETQ. The CDR3: CASSSDSYEQYF. The CDR3, as DNA: TGCGCCAGCAGCTCGGACAGCTACGAGCAGTACTTC.

This sequence joins TRBV6-6 and TRBJ1-4, with D possibly being TRBD1 (6 bases). The germline V gene has CDR1 MNHNY and CDR2 SVGAGI (reference sequence). CDR3 size: 16 residues. The V gene lost 2 bases and the J gene lost 7 bases, with 17 bases spanning the gap. Here the CDR3 DNA reads TGTGCCAGCAGTTACCCTGATGGGGGCGGTGGTGAAAAACTGTTTTTT. Amino acid sequence: CASSYPDGGGGEKLFF.

The chain is built from TRBV19 and TRBJ1-3; D remains ambiguous. Trimming shortened V by 6 bases and J by 4 bases, and 16 bases separated the two germline ends. This CDR3 contains 15 residues. From germline, CDR1 is LNHDA and CDR2 SQIVND (reference sequence). The chain's CDR3 is CASRPLSSLGNTIYF. The CDR3 DNA sequence: TGTGCCAGTAGGCCACTGTCCTCTCTGGGAAACACCATATATTTT. The variable domain in full, completed from reference TRBV19 and TRBJ1-3, reads DGGITQSPKYLFRKEGQNVTLSCEQNLNHDAMYWYRQDPGQGLRLIYYSQIVNDFQKGDIAEGYSVSREKKESFPLTVTSAQKNPTAFYLCASRPLSSLGNTIYFGEGSWLTVV.

The rearrangement links TRBV29-1 to TRBJ2-1, with 7 bases aligning to TRBD1. The CDR3 is 14 residues long. Germline V gives CDR1 SQVTM, CDR2 ANQGSEA. V trimming: 0 bases; J trimming: 3 bases; junction bases outside the gene matches: 2. CDR3 nucleotide sequence: TGCAGCGTTGAAGATCGGACAGGCTACAATGAGCAGTTCTTC. This encodes CSVEDRTGYNEQFF.

The chain employs TRBV2 and TRBJ1-5; 9 bases align to TRBD1. V was clipped by 0 bases and J by 4 bases; unmatched bases: 4. The germline V gene encodes CDR1 SNHLY and CDR2 FYNNEI. The CDR3 covers 16 residues. This chain's CDR3 is CASSEAGGTGNQPQHF. As DNA, the CDR3 is TGTGCCAGCAGTGAAGCGGGCGGGACAGGGAATCAGCCCCAGCATTTT.

V usage is TRBV6-5 and J usage is TRBJ2-2; 7 nucleotides agree with TRBD2. Per germline, CDR1 MNHEY and CDR2 SVGAGI. The CDR3 totals 15 residues. V lost 1 base and J lost 5; bases outside the gene matches: 4. CDR3: CASSYLREGTGELFF. The DNA for the CDR3 is TGTGCCAGCAGTTACTTGAGGGAGGGGACCGGGGAGCTGTTTTTT.

The chain recombines TRBV5-4 with TRBJ2-7, with D possibly matching TRBD2 (6 bases). V was shortened by 4 bases and J by 2 bases, with 13 bases between the two germline ends. Germline CDR1 reads SGHNT; CDR2 reads YYREEE (reference sequence). This CDR3 has 14 residues. Written as DNA, the CDR3 is TGTGCCAGCAGCCGGATGGGGGGAGCCTACGAGCAGTACTTC. Translation: CASSRMGGAYEQYF.